This T cell receptor (beta chain) was obtained from a study of T cell repertoires in cytomegalovirus infection. The wider study: Epitope selection comprised recently identified HLA-C-restricted CMV epitopes and well-studied HLA-B-restricted CMV epitopes. Through public TCR beta signatures, both CMV infection and matching HLA type were indicated.

This CDR3 comprises 15 residues. V was clipped by 2 bases and J by 1 base, with 9 bases between them. From germline, CDR1 is SGHVS and CDR2 FNYEAQ. Study outcomes and limitations: People with CMV and the relevant HLA were identified by cumulative public TCR beta family frequency. In two of eight donors, the top clonotype was HLA-C-restricted CMV-specific.

This clonotype has a single count. Its target is unknown. TCRdb called the reads again in MiXCR, with one record for every CDR3 protein. The table shows hundreds of thousands of distinct CDR3 sequences, with roughly a third occurring only once. The TCR comes from a human donor in good health (CMV status not recorded). Some clones in this sample may be carry-over from other donors' samples. This rearrangement joins TRBV7-6 to TRBJ2-4, with D tentatively TRBD2 (5 bases). The material sequenced was cultured PBMCs, taken from culture after CMV antigen stimulation. CDR3 in DNA: TGTGCCAGCAGCTTATCGGAGGAGGCCAAAAACATTCAGTACTTC. It translates to CASSLSEEAKNIQYF.